This TCR beta chain is from a study of blood T cell repertoires in COVID-19. This CDR3 has 13 amino acids. Trimming took off 2 bases at V and 4 bases at J, with 6 bases between the two ends. Method: immunoSEQ multiplex PCR; TCRdb's copy keeps in-frame clones and lacks some. The sample includes about 300,000 clones, around 90% of them seen just once. The chain has TRBV12-3 or TRBV12-4 and TRBJ2-1; D gene uncertain. This sequence was found in a woman younger than 35 with acute COVID-19. Sequencing was carried out using PBMCs or T cells enriched from blood (not recorded which). The CDR3: CASSLPDYNEQFF. The CDR3 DNA sequence: TGTGCCAGCAGTTTACCAGATTACAATGAGCAGTTCTTC.